Listed below are T cell receptor beta chains from one sample, sequenced in a study of T cell changes during pregnancy in multiple sclerosis. Some clones are missing from TCRdb's copy, which holds only in-frame ones; the method was immunoSEQ multiplex PCR. The sample consists of over 80,000 clones, over 75% of them appearing once. The sample here was peripheral blood, taken in the second trimester of pregnancy. These receptor sequences come from a female donor in good health, enrolled as a control in a pregnancy study. Each CDR3 is given with its conserved first and last residue.

v_call	j_call	cdr3_aa
TRBV30	TRBJ1-4	CAWSPGQFNEKLFF
TRBV7-9	TRBJ1-2	CASSLAMAADGYTF
TRBV10-3	TRBJ2-3	CAISPGLAGADTQYF
TRBV7-8	TRBJ1-5	CASSGGTGNQPQHF
TRBV7-9	TRBJ1-5	CASGTFEGQPQHF
TRBV9	TRBJ1-5	CASSARGLEQPQHF
TRBV6-5	TRBJ1-5	CASRLGVHQPQHF
TRBV19	TRBJ1-3	CASSIERQGVGNTIYF
TRBV28	TRBJ1-1	CASSLSVSSTEAFF
TRBV9	TRBJ2-1	CASSAPRAGGPNEQFF
TRBV19	TRBJ1-2	CASSISSLNVDGYTF
TRBV6-6	TRBJ1-5	CASTPDRVQPQHF